Listed below are T cell receptor beta chains from one sample, sequenced in a study of blood T cells in healthy people across ages. MiXCR, run by TCRdb on the 5' RACE reads, gives a single entry per CDR3 protein. The sample has some 640,000 distinct CDR3 sequences, about 28% seen once. Sequencing was carried out using blood. These receptors all come from a woman aged 80 or over in good health. CDR3s include the opening cysteine and the closing phenylalanine or tryptophan. Each record gives: CDR3 protein, V gene, J gene.

CDR3: CASSETPVGGINEQFF
V: TRBV2
J: TRBJ2-1

CDR3: CASTPSGRGGLNEQFF
V: TRBV19
J: TRBJ2-1

CDR3: CASSLVAPITDTQYF
V: TRBV5-1
J: TRBJ2-3

CDR3: CASFKASGGASTDTQYF
V: TRBV2
J: TRBJ2-3

CDR3: CASSLRTGGGTGELFF
V: TRBV5-1
J: TRBJ2-2

CDR3: CSARVLGETQYF
V: TRBV20-1
J: TRBJ2-5

CDR3: CACRAGDFGNTEAFF
V: TRBV6-1
J: TRBJ1-1

CDR3: CSARDGHSSSTDTQYF
V: TRBV20-1
J: TRBJ2-3

CDR3: CASSLSGTGDGYTF
V: TRBV5-1
J: TRBJ1-2

CDR3: CASSLDGGASDTQYF
V: TRBV12-3/TRBV12-4
J: TRBJ2-3

CDR3: CATSRGGGARETQYF
V: TRBV15
J: TRBJ2-5

CDR3: CASSYSMGQDSSETQYF
V: TRBV6-2/TRBV6-3
J: TRBJ2-5

CDR3: CASSNDRVDYGYTF
V: TRBV2
J: TRBJ1-2

CDR3: CASSARRGPGETQYF
V: TRBV5-6
J: TRBJ2-5

CDR3: CASSLVPGTEAFF
V: TRBV5-1
J: TRBJ1-1

CDR3: CASSLTSGGTTQYF
V: TRBV7-2
J: TRBJ2-3

CDR3: CASKGQGMAGSSYNERFF
V: TRBV7-9
J: TRBJ2-1

CDR3: CASSPGQGTYNEQFF
V: TRBV7-2
J: TRBJ2-1

CDR3: CASRSTLRGTYEQYF
V: TRBV6-2/TRBV6-3
J: TRBJ2-7

CDR3: CASNWRSGDTIYF
V: TRBV6-2/TRBV6-3
J: TRBJ1-3

CDR3: CASSFPLTSGAPVQFF
V: TRBV7-2
J: TRBJ2-1

CDR3: CASSPGGEGYTF
V: TRBV5-6
J: TRBJ1-2

CDR3: CATSDGGSLHYNEQFF
V: TRBV24-1
J: TRBJ2-1

CDR3: CASSTIQQGRNAYTF
V: TRBV6-2/TRBV6-3
J: TRBJ1-2

CDR3: CASSDRVGEQYF
V: TRBV6-1
J: TRBJ2-7

CDR3: CASKAGLRDARAGEQFF
V: TRBV7-8
J: TRBJ2-1

CDR3: CSFSRGRTDTQYF
V: TRBV29-1
J: TRBJ2-3

CDR3: CASSPAGGGQEKLFF
V: TRBV9
J: TRBJ1-4

CDR3: CASSLSLAGGTPETQYF
V: TRBV11-2
J: TRBJ2-5

CDR3: CASSISRGMGTEAFF
V: TRBV5-5
J: TRBJ1-1

CDR3: CAGSDDTFMNTEAFF
V: TRBV2
J: TRBJ1-1

CDR3: CSAPADRGNEQFF
V: TRBV20-1
J: TRBJ2-1

CDR3: CASSRTAGTGSIEQYF
V: TRBV7-9
J: TRBJ2-7

CDR3: CASSPLYSNQPQHF
V: TRBV7-2
J: TRBJ1-5

CDR3: CASSSRGVNYGYTF
V: TRBV5-6
J: TRBJ1-2

CDR3: CASRGTGRNTEAFF
V: TRBV6-5
J: TRBJ1-1